Below, 2 T cell receptor beta chains from the same sample are listed, as sequenced in a study of blood T cell repertoires in COVID-19. The assay was immunoSEQ multiplex PCR, and TCRdb's table has in-frame clones only and misses some. The repertoire includes 200,000 to 300,000 clones, 75% to 85% of them detected once, and around 6% sits in the top ten. The sample was peripheral blood. These receptors all stem from a human donor in a cohort sampled during active COVID-19.

The V call is TRBV30, the J call TRBJ1-6, with D possibly TRBD1 on 5 matching bases. Germline loops: CDR1 GTSNPN, CDR2 SVGIG (reference sequence). CDR3 length equals 14 residues. V was shortened by 3 bases and J by 8 bases, with 14 bases between the two germline ends. CDR3 bases: TGTGCCTGGAGGGGGGGTCTTTGGGATTCACCCCTCCACTTT. Residues: CAWRGGLWDSPLHF.

The V gene is TRBV6-6, the J gene TRBJ2-7; TRBD2 aligns across 7 bases. V trimming: 2 bases; J trimming: 3 bases; junction bases outside the gene matches: 7. Germline loops: CDR1 MNHNY, CDR2 SVGAGI (reference sequence). This CDR3 contains 15 residues. In nucleotides, the CDR3 is TGTGCCAGCAGTTACGACAGCGGGATATACTACGAGCAGTACTTC. Protein: CASSYDSGIYYEQYF.